The clone carrying this T cell receptor (beta chain) was observed many times. The data derive from a study of identical twins. A universal primer site was added by template switching, and unique molecular identifiers were carried by the cDNA. TCRdb re-analysed the 5' RACE reads in MiXCR, keeping a single row per CDR3 protein. The sample lists over 550,000 distinct CDR3 sequences; less than 9% were seen once. From germline, CDR1 is SGHTA and CDR2 FQGTGA. V lost 7 bases to trimming and J lost 0 bases; unmatched junction nucleotides: 18. The CDR3 covers 19 residues. These data also featured in a second study, about yellow fever vaccine responses in identical twins.

The source is a young woman in good health. The chain couples TRBV7-3 to TRBJ1-5; 7 nucleotides line up with TRBD1. Source material: PBMCs. CDR3 nucleotides: TGTGCCAGCACCTTCGGAAAAGACAGGGAGGCCTATAGCAATCAGCCCCAGCATTTT. Translation gives CASTFGKDREAYSNQPQHF.